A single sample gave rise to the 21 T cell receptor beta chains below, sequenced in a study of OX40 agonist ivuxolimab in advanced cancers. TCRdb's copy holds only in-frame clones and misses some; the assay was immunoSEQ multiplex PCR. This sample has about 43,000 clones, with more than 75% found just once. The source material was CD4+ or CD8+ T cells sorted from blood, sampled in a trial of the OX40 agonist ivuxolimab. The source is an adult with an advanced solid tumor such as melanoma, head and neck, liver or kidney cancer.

DNA of the CDR3: TGCGCCAGCAGCTTACTAGCGGGGAGCCAAGAGACCCAGTACTTC. Protein: CASSLLAGSQETQYF. The V call is TRBV5-1, the J call TRBJ2-5; TRBD2 aligns across 10 bases. V was pared by 2 bases and J by 1 base, with 2 bases of the junction left unmatched. The length of the CDR3 is 15 residues. Per germline, CDR1 SGHRS and CDR2 YFSETQ.

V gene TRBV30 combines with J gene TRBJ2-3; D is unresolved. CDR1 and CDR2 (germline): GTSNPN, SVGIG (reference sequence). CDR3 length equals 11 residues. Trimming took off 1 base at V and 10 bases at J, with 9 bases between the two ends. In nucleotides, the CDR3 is TGTGCCTGGAGTGGGAGAGGAGCGCAGTATTTT. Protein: CAWSGRGAQYF.

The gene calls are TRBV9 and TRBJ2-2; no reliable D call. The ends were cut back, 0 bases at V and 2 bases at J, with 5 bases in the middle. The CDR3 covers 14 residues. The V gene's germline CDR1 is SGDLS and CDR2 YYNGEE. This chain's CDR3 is CASSVELNTGELFF. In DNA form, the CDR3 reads TGTGCCAGCAGCGTAGAGTTAAACACCGGGGAGCTGTTTTTT.

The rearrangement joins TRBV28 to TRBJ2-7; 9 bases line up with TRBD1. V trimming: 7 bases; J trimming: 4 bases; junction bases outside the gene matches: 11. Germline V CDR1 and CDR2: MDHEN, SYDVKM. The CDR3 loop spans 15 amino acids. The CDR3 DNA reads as TGTGCCAGCAACCCCGGGACAGGGATAGTATACGAGCAGTACTTC. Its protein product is CASNPGTGIVYEQYF. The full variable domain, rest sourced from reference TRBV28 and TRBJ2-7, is DVKVTQSSRYLVKRTGEKVFLECVQDMDHENMFWYRQDPGLGLRLIYFSYDVKMKEKGDIPEGYSVSREKKERFSLILESASTNQTSMYLCASNPGTGIVYEQYFGPGTRLTVT.

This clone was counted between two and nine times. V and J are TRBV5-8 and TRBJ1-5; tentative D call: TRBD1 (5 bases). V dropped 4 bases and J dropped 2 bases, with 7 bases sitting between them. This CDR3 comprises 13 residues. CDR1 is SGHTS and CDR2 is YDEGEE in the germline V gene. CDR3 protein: CASSGDGNQPQHF. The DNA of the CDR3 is TGTGCCAGCAGCGGGGACGGCAATCAGCCCCAGCATTTT. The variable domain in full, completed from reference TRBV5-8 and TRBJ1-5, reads EAGVTQSPTHLIKTRGQQATLRCSPISGHTSVYWYQQALGLGLQFLLWYDEGEERNRGNFPPRFSGRQFPNYSSELNVNALELEDSALYLCASSGDGNQPQHFGDGTRLSIL.

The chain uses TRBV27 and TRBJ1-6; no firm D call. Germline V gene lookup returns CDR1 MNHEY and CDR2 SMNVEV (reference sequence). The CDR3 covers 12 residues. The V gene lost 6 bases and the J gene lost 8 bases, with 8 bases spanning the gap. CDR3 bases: TGTGCCAGCAGGGCGAAAGATTCACCCCTCCACTTT. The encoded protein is CASRAKDSPLHF.

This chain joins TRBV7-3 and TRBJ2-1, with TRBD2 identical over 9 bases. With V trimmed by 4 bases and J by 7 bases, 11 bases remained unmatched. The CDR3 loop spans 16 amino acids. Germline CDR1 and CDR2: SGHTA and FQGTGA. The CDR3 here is CASSSGQASGKNEQFF. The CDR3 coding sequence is TGTGCCAGCAGCTCAGGACAGGCTAGCGGGAAGAATGAGCAGTTCTTC. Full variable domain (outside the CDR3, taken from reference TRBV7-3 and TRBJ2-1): GAGVSQTPSNKVTEKGKYVELRCDPISGHTALYWYRQSLGQGPEFLIYFQGTGAADDSGLPNDRFFAVRPEGSVSTLKIQRTERGDSAVYLCASSSGQASGKNEQFFGPGTRLTVL.

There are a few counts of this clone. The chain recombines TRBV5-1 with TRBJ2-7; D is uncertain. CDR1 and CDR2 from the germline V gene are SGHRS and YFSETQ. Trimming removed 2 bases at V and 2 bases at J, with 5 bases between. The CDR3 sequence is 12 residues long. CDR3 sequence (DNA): TGCGCCAGCAGCTTAGACGCCTACGAGCAGTACTTC. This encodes CASSLDAYEQYF.

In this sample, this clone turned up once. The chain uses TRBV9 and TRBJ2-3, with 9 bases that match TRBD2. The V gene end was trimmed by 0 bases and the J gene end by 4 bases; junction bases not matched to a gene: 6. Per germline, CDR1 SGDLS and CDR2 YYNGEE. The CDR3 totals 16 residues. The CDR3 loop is CASSVDQRGAADTQYF. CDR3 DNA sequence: TGTGCCAGCAGCGTAGATCAGCGGGGGGCCGCAGATACGCAGTATTTT.

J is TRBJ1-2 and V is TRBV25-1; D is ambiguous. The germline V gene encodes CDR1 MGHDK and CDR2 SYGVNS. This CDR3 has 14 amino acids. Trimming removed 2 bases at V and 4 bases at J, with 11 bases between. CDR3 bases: TGTGCCAGCAGTGAACGGCGGGTTGGCTATGGCTACACCTTC. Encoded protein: CASSERRVGYGYTF.

This chain's CDR3 is CASSFRTGDEQYF. CDR3 sequence (DNA): TGTGCCAGCAGCTTCCGGACTGGGGACGAGCAGTACTTC. The chain joins TRBV7-1 to TRBJ2-7, with D maybe TRBD2 (5 bases). TRBV7-1 is an open reading frame whose function is uncertain. V was shortened by 4 bases and J by 5 bases, with 12 bases between the two germline ends. The CDR3 runs 13 residues.

The CDR3 sequence: CASSWEQGPSGKLFF. CDR3 bases: TGTGCCAGCAGCTGGGAACAGGGACCGTCCGGAAAACTGTTTTTT. V usage is TRBV11-1 and J usage is TRBJ1-4, with D maybe TRBD1 (6 bases). Germline V gene sequence: CDR1 SGHAT, CDR2 FQDESV (reference sequence). This CDR3 spans 15 amino acids. V was pared by 4 bases and J by 10 bases, with 19 bases between.

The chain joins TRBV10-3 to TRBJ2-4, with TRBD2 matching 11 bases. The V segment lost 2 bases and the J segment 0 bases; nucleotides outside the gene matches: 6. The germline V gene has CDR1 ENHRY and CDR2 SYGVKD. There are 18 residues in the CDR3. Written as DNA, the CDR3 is TGTGCCATCAGTGAGGAAGTAGCGGGGGGGCTAGCCAAAAACATTCAGTACTTC. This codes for CAISEEVAGGLAKNIQYF.

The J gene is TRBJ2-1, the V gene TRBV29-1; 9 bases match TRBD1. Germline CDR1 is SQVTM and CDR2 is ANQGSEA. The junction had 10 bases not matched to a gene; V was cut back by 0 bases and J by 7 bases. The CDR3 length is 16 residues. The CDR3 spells CSVEDFLQGASNEQFF. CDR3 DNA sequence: TGCAGCGTTGAAGATTTTTTACAGGGGGCGTCAAATGAGCAGTTCTTC.

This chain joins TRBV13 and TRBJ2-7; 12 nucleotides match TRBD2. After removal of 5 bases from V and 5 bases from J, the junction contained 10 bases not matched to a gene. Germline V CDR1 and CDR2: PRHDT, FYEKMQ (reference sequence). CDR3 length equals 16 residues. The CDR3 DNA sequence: TGTGCCAGCAGCACCCGACTAGCGGGGGTGGAGAACGAGCAGTACTTC. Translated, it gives CASSTRLAGVENEQYF. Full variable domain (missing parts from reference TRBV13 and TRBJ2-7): AAGVIQSPRHLIKEKRETATLKCYPIPRHDTVYWYQQGPGQDPQFLISFYEKMQSDKGSIPDRFSAQQFSDYHSELNMSSLELGDSALYFCASSTRLAGVENEQYFGPGTRLTVT.

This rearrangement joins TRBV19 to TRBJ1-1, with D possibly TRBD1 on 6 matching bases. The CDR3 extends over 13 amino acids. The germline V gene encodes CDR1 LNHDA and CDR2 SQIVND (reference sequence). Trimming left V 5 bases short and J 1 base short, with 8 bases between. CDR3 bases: TGTGCCAGTAGTGCAGGGGCGAACACTGAAGCTTTCTTT. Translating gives CASSAGANTEAFF.

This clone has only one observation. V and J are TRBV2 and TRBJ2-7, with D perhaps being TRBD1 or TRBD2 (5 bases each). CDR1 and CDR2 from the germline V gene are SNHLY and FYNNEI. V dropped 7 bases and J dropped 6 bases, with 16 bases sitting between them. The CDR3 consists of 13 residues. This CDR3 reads CASNGGWGSEQYF. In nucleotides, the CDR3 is TGTGCCAGCAATGGGGGTTGGGGGAGCGAGCAGTACTTC.

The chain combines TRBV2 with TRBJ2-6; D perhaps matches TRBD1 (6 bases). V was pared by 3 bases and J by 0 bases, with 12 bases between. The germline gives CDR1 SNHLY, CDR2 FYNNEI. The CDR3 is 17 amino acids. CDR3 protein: CASSERTAFSGANVLTF. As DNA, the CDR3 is TGTGCCAGCAGTGAGCGGACAGCCTTCTCTGGGGCCAACGTCCTGACTTTC.

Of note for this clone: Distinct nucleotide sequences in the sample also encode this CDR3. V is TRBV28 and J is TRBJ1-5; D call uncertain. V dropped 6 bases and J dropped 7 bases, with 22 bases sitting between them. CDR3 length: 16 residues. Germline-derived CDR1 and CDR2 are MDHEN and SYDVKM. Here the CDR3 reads CASSLGVTLKSQPQHF. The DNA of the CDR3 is TGTGCCAGCAGCCTGGGCGTGACGCTGAAGAGCCAGCCCCAGCATTTT.

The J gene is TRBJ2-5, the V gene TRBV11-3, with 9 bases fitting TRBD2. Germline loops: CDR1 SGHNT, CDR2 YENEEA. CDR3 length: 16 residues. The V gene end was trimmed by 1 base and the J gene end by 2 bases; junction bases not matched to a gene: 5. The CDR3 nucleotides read TGTGCCAGCAGCTTAGGGGCGGGGGGGCTTCAAGAGACCCAGTACTTC. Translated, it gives CASSLGAGGLQETQYF. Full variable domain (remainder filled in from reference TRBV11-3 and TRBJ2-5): EAGVVQSPRYKIIEKKQPVAFWCNPISGHNTLYWYLQNLGQGPELLIRYENEEAVDDSQLPKDRFSAERLKGVDSTLKIQPAELGDSAVYLCASSLGAGGLQETQYFGPGTRLLVL.

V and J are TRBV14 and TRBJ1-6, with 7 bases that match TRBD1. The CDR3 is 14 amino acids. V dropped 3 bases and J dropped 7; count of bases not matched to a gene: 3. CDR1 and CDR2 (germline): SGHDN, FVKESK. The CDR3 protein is CASSQTGRNSPLHF. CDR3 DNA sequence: TGTGCCAGCAGCCAGACAGGGAGGAATTCACCCCTCCACTTT.